The T cell receptor beta chain under discussion was sequenced for a study of shared clonotypes between healthy human individuals. Overall study findings and caveats: In contrast to clonotypes shared by all four donors, non-shared clonotypes had lower generation probabilities. Tissue TCR repertoires likely differ from these blood-only repertoires.

As to this clone: Antigen unknown.

As processed by the authors: Sequence data from immunoSEQ were junction-only and lacked quality scores; consequently, filtering differed. Repertoires were generated with immunoSEQ multiplex PCR, while TCRdb's copy carries only in-frame clones and drops some. Clone size and the V and J calls come from that table; the DNA yielded D and trimming. The table records 2.3 million or so clones, approximately 95% of them present only once. The CDR3 consists of 14 residues. Trimming cost V 7 bases and J 8 bases; bases outside gene matches: 4. CDR1 is MNHNS and CDR2 is SASEGT in the germline V gene. This TCR came from a young man in good health. Some clones in this sample may be carry-over from other donors' samples. The rearrangement joins TRBV6-1 to TRBJ2-1; 14 bases match TRBD2. The sequencing input was naive CD4+ T cells from PBMCs. Subset described: CD45RA+ positively selected. In DNA, the CDR3 is TGTGCCAGCACCCGACTAGCGGGAGGGGATGAGCAGTTCTTC. Residues: CASTRLAGGDEQFF.